This T cell receptor (beta chain) was sequenced during a study of T cell clonotyping in hematopoietic cell transplantation. Study results and limitations: Higher Inverse Simpson Index values in graft donor and pretransplant recipient predicted broader posttransplant TCR diversity.

CDR1 and CDR2 from the germline V gene are GTSNPN and SVGIG (reference sequence). V was trimmed by 5 bases and J by 0 bases, leaving 11 bases between them. The CDR3 length is 13 residues. Sequencing was performed with immunoSEQ multiplex PCR; in TCRdb, only in-frame clones are kept and a portion is missing. The table records roughly 30,000 clones, 92% of them present only once. To note about this clone: Its matching antigen is unknown.

The clonotype comes from a female patient in her forties or fifties who had an allogeneic stem cell transplant from a related donor, so the T cells may come from the graft donor. Some clones in this sample may be carry-over from other donors' samples. This chain uses TRBV30 with TRBJ2-7; the D is unclear. Sequencing was performed on PBMCs, taken 100 days after allogeneic stem cell transplant. The CDR3 nucleotides are TGTGCCTGGGCCCAAGGGCCCTCCTACGAGCAGTACTTC. It encodes CAWAQGPSYEQYF. Variable domain in full (rest from reference TRBV30 and TRBJ2-7): SQTIHQWPATLVQPVGSPLSLECTVEGTSNPNLYWYRQAAGRGLQLLFYSVGIGQISSEVPQNLSASRPQDRQFILSSKKLLLSDSGFYLCAWAQGPSYEQYFGPGTRLTVT.